A single sample is the source of the 14 T cell receptor beta chains below, sequenced in a study of PD-1 blockade in classical Hodgkin lymphoma. TCRdb's table, derived via immunoSEQ multiplex PCR, lists solely in-frame clones and lacks some. The table has tens of thousands of clones, roughly 82% seen once. Each patient experienced a relapse that followed autologous stem cell transplantation, and brentuximab vedotin exposure varied. Specimen: peripheral blood mononuclear cells (PBMCs), collected at baseline. These receptors were taken from a human donor with classical Hodgkin lymphoma.

By frequency in the sample, this clone is medium-sized. The V gene is TRBV29-1, the J gene TRBJ1-3; D ambiguous. CDR1 and CDR2 from the germline V gene are SQVTM and ANQGSEA. Trimming took off 5 bases at V and 8 bases at J, with 7 bases between the two ends. The CDR3 loop spans 10 amino acids. The CDR3 bases are TGCAGCGTTTCCCAAGACACCATATATTTT. Its protein is CSVSQDTIYF.

This chain uses TRBV9 with TRBJ1-2; 8 positions agree with TRBD1. Per the germline V gene, CDR1 is SGDLS and CDR2 is YYNGEE. CDR3 length: 15 amino acids. V lost 2 bases, J lost 4 bases, and 7 bases stayed unmatched. The CDR3 region is CASSVGQGAIYGYTF. The CDR3 DNA is TGTGCCAGCAGCGTTGGGCAGGGGGCGATCTATGGCTACACCTTC.

This clone was counted a few times. This chain links TRBV7-6 with TRBJ1-4; 8 nucleotides align to TRBD1. This CDR3 spans 15 amino acids. The J segment lost 7 bases and the V segment lost 3 bases, leaving 7 bases of the junction unmatched. Germline CDR1 is SGHVS and CDR2 is FNYEAQ. CDR3 region: CASSLDGQGGEKLFF. CDR3 bases: TGTGCCAGCAGCTTGGATGGACAGGGAGGTGAAAAACTGTTTTTT.

The chain has TRBV4-2 and TRBJ2-7; 12 positions agree with TRBD2. Germline V gene data show CDR1 as LGHNA and CDR2 as YNFKEQ. The CDR3 spans 15 residues. V lost 3 bases to trimming and J lost 4 bases; unmatched junction nucleotides: 4. The CDR3 nucleotides read TGTGCCAGCAGCCAGGAGCTAGCGGGGGGGTACGAGCAGTACTTC. Translated: CASSQELAGGYEQYF.

J is TRBJ1-5 and V is TRBV7-2; 8 bases map to TRBD1. The CDR3 runs 15 residues. The V gene's germline CDR1 is SGHTA and CDR2 FQGNSA. The V and J ends lost 5 bases and 3 bases, in that order; junction bases with no gene match: 6. In DNA, the CDR3 is TGTGCCAGCAGCCTCGTGGGACAGGCCAATCAGCCCCAGCATTTT. Its protein product is CASSLVGQANQPQHF.

This clone was found once. The V and J genes are TRBV7-2 and TRBJ2-1; D possibly matches TRBD1 or TRBD2 (6 bases each). V was trimmed by 5 bases and J by 4 bases, leaving 18 bases between them. Germline V lookup: CDR1 SGHTA, CDR2 FQGNSA. The CDR3 contains 16 residues. The CDR3 DNA reads TGTGCCAGCAGCCCTCCGGGGGTAGGGGGATACAATGAGCAGTTCTTC. Protein sequence: CASSPPGVGGYNEQFF.

Relative to its sample, this clone is medium-sized. The rearrangement joins TRBV15 to TRBJ1-2; TRBD1 aligns across 8 bases. The V and J ends lost 5 bases and 8 bases, in that order; junction bases with no gene match: 13. The CDR3 extends over 15 amino acids. CDR1 and CDR2 (germline): LNHNV, YYDKDF (reference sequence). The DNA for the CDR3 is TGTGCCACCAGCTCTGCGACAGGGGCTTCGGGCGGCTACACCTTC. It is translated as CATSSATGASGGYTF.

The rearrangement joins TRBV6-5 to TRBJ1-6; 9 bases are shared with TRBD1. J was trimmed by 11 bases and V by 0 bases; bases with no gene match: 8. Germline lookup yields CDR1 MNHEY and CDR2 SVGAGI. The CDR3 is made up of 16 amino acids. CDR3 in amino acids: CASSYSRGQGKPPLHF. DNA for the CDR3: TGTGCCAGCAGTTACTCGAGAGGACAGGGGAAACCACCCCTCCACTTT.

J is TRBJ2-1 and V is TRBV29-1; TRBD2 matches at 7 bases. This CDR3 spans 15 amino acids. V gave up 4 bases and J gave up 8 bases; unmatched junction bases: 14. Germline CDR1 and CDR2: SQVTM and ANQGSEA. CDR3 nucleotide sequence: TGCAGCGTTGTTCGGGGGACTACTGATATCCATGAGCAGTTCTTC. Protein sequence: CSVVRGTTDIHEQFF.

V is TRBV7-2 and J is TRBJ1-6; possible D gene TRBD1, 6 bases. The V end lost 5 bases, the J end lost 9 bases, and 17 bases lay between the germline ends. Germline CDR1 is SGHTA and CDR2 is FQGNSA. This CDR3 is 15 amino acids long. The CDR3 nucleotides are TGTGCCAGCAGCCTAGAGGGGGGGCGCGTTTCACCCCTCCACTTT. Translated: CASSLEGGRVSPLHF.

The V call is TRBV7-2, the J call TRBJ1-1; no clear D. The V end lost 6 bases, the J end lost 6 bases, and 14 bases lay between the germline ends. This CDR3 comprises 13 residues. CDR1 SGHTA and CDR2 FQGNSA come from the germline V gene. CDR3 sequence (DNA): TGTGCCAGCAGGAGGGCGGCATTGGCTGAAGCTTTCTTT. Translated: CASRRAALAEAFF.

The chain combines TRBV2 with TRBJ1-1; D is ambiguous. The V and J ends lost 10 bases and 4 bases respectively, with 16 bases between them. The germline V gene has CDR1 SNHLY and CDR2 FYNNEI. The CDR3 consists of 13 residues. The CDR3: CANQLDGPTEAFF. The CDR3 bases are TGTGCCAACCAATTGGACGGCCCCACTGAAGCTTTCTTT.

This chain uses TRBV19 with TRBJ2-7; 10 bases fit TRBD1. The V segment lost 2 bases and the J segment 3 bases; nucleotides outside the gene matches: 7. The germline gives CDR1 LNHDA, CDR2 SQIVND (reference sequence). This CDR3 spans 16 amino acids. CDR3 in DNA: TGTGCCAGTAGTATAACCCCGGGACAGGGGTTCTACGAGCAGTACTTC. Translation: CASSITPGQGFYEQYF.

The chain joins TRBV19 to TRBJ1-4; 7 nucleotides match TRBD1. Germline V gene lookup returns CDR1 LNHDA and CDR2 SQIVND (reference sequence). This CDR3 is built from 15 residues. Trimming removed 6 bases from V and 3 bases from J; junction bases left unmatched: 7. The CDR3 protein is CASRQQGTANEKLFF. The DNA for the CDR3 is TGTGCCAGTAGGCAACAGGGGACTGCTAATGAAAAACTGTTTTTT.